Listed below are T cell receptor beta chains from one sample, sequenced in a study of OX40 agonist ivuxolimab in advanced cancers. Repertoires were generated with immunoSEQ multiplex PCR, while TCRdb's copy carries only in-frame clones and drops some. This sample has about 90,000 clones, with roughly 89% found just once. The starting material was CD4+ or CD8+ T cells sorted from blood, obtained in a trial of the OX40 agonist ivuxolimab. These receptors all stem from an adult with an advanced solid tumor such as melanoma, head and neck, liver or kidney cancer. CDR3s include the opening cysteine and the closing phenylalanine or tryptophan. Each record gives: CDR3 protein, CDR3 DNA, V gene, D gene, clone size, J gene. D genes are given only for firm matches. Not all rows give a size; the values are once, few, many and, for expanded clones, a class.

CDR3: CASRPGANVLTF
DNA: TGTGCCAGCCGCCCTGGGGCCAACGTCCTGACTTTC
V: TRBV2
D: -
size: -
J: TRBJ2-6

CDR3: CASAFDGGGNQPQHF
DNA: TGTGCCAGTGCCTTTGATGGGGGCGGCAATCAGCCCCAGCATTTT
V: TRBV2
D: -
size: -
J: TRBJ1-5

CDR3: CASSEALAANSNQPQHF
DNA: TGTGCCAGCAGTGAAGCGCTGGCAGCAAATAGCAATCAGCCCCAGCATTTT
V: TRBV6-1
D: -
size: -
J: TRBJ1-5

CDR3: CATIPSGLAGARQYF
DNA: TGTGCCACCATACCGTCGGGACTAGCGGGAGCGAGGCAGTACTTC
V: TRBV6-1
D: TRBD2
size: once
J: TRBJ2-7

CDR3: CAISLDRAVYGYTF
DNA: TGTGCCATCAGCCTGGACAGGGCCGTCTATGGCTACACCTTC
V: TRBV10-3
D: TRBD1
size: -
J: TRBJ1-2

CDR3: CASSLGTVSSYEQYF
DNA: TGTGCCAGCAGCTTAGGGACGGTGAGCTCCTACGAGCAGTACTTC
V: TRBV7-9
D: -
size: -
J: TRBJ2-7

CDR3: CATSRRRNTEAFF
DNA: TGTGCCACCAGCAGACGGAGGAACACTGAAGCTTTCTTT
V: TRBV15
D: -
size: -
J: TRBJ1-1

CDR3: CASSLWTTRGSQNTGELFF
DNA: TGTGCCAGCAGTTTATGGACCACGCGTGGGAGCCAGAACACCGGGGAGCTGTTTTTT
V: TRBV28
D: -
size: -
J: TRBJ2-2

CDR3: CASSPKRNGYTF
DNA: TGTGCCAGCTCACCAAAGAGAAATGGCTACACCTTC
V: TRBV18
D: -
size: -
J: TRBJ1-2

CDR3: CASSLGGSGANVLTF
DNA: TGTGCCAGCAGCTTGGGCGGCTCTGGGGCCAACGTCCTGACTTTC
V: TRBV5-4
D: -
size: -
J: TRBJ2-6

CDR3: CASTDGHRANTGELFF
DNA: TGTGCCAGTACCGATGGACACCGAGCGAACACCGGGGAGCTGTTTTTT
V: TRBV19
D: -
size: -
J: TRBJ2-2

CDR3: CASSLARGRGTRGTTDTQYF
DNA: TGTGCCAGCAGCTTAGCTCGGGGGAGGGGGACGAGGGGAACCACAGATACGCAGTATTTT
V: TRBV7-7
D: -
size: once
J: TRBJ2-3

CDR3: CASHTAGVTNEKLFF
DNA: TGTGCCAGTCACACGGCGGGTGTTACTAATGAAAAACTGTTTTTT
V: TRBV19
D: -
size: -
J: TRBJ1-4

CDR3: CAISETANYGYTF
DNA: TGTGCCATCAGTGAGACAGCTAACTATGGCTACACCTTC
V: TRBV10-3
D: -
size: -
J: TRBJ1-2

CDR3: CVSKGQINQPQHF
DNA: TGTGTTTCAAAAGGACAGATCAATCAGCCCCAGCATTTT
V: TRBV27
D: -
size: -
J: TRBJ1-5

CDR3: CASSRLPGGASQPQHF
DNA: TGCGCCAGCAGCCGACTGCCAGGGGGCGCGTCTCAGCCCCAGCATTTT
V: TRBV4-1
D: TRBD1
size: -
J: TRBJ1-5

CDR3: CASSSRDTGELFF
DNA: TGTGCCAGCAGCTCTAGGGATACCGGGGAGCTGTTTTTT
V: TRBV7-8
D: -
size: once
J: TRBJ2-2

CDR3: CASRDFPSGEQYF
DNA: TGTGCCAGCAGGGACTTCCCGTCGGGCGAGCAGTACTTC
V: TRBV6-1
D: -
size: -
J: TRBJ2-7

CDR3: CASSEYGGLVPLHF
DNA: TGTGCCAGCAGCGAGTACGGGGGGTTGGTACCCCTCCACTTT
V: TRBV7-2
D: -
size: few
J: TRBJ1-6

CDR3: CASSLGTGVTDTQYF
DNA: TGTGCCAGCAGCTTAGGGACAGGGGTCACAGATACGCAGTATTTT
V: TRBV7-8
D: TRBD1
size: -
J: TRBJ2-3

CDR3: CASEQGVLGETQYF
DNA: TGTGCCAGTGAACAGGGGGTTTTAGGAGAGACCCAGTACTTC
V: TRBV5-6
D: TRBD1
size: -
J: TRBJ2-5

CDR3: CASSFGQGGANEQFF
DNA: TGCGCCAGCAGCTTTGGCCAGGGAGGAGCTAATGAGCAGTTCTTC
V: TRBV5-1
D: -
size: -
J: TRBJ2-1

CDR3: CASSQARMKNTEAFF
DNA: TGTGCCAGCAGCCAAGCCAGGATGAAGAACACTGAAGCTTTCTTT
V: TRBV14
D: -
size: -
J: TRBJ1-1

CDR3: CAWSVLGGKGYTF
DNA: TGTGCCTGGAGTGTACTAGGGGGAAAGGGCTACACCTTC
V: TRBV30
D: -
size: -
J: TRBJ1-2

CDR3: CASSLGFRGLDTQYF
DNA: TGCGCCAGCAGCTTGGGTTTCCGAGGGTTGGATACGCAGTATTTT
V: TRBV5-1
D: -
size: -
J: TRBJ2-3

CDR3: CASSPGGRAGEQYF
DNA: TGTGCCAGCAGCCCCGGCGGGAGGGCCGGTGAGCAGTACTTC
V: TRBV7-9
D: TRBD2
size: -
J: TRBJ2-7

CDR3: CSAARSYEQYF
DNA: TGCAGTGCTGCCCGCTCCTACGAGCAGTACTTC
V: TRBV20-1
D: -
size: -
J: TRBJ2-7

CDR3: CASSQDRGTGELFF
DNA: TGTGCCAGCAGCCAGGACCGGGGAACCGGGGAGCTGTTTTTT
V: TRBV5-4
D: -
size: -
J: TRBJ2-2

CDR3: CASTPGQRYNEQFF
DNA: TGTGCCAGCACCCCCGGACAGAGATACAATGAGCAGTTCTTC
V: TRBV27
D: -
size: -
J: TRBJ2-1

CDR3: CASSLGQGLGETQYF
DNA: TGTGCCAGCAGCCTTGGACAGGGATTAGGGGAGACCCAGTACTTC
V: TRBV7-9
D: TRBD1
size: -
J: TRBJ2-5

CDR3: CASSRNSVDRASGNTIYF
DNA: TGTGCCAGCAGCCGAAACTCGGTGGACAGGGCATCTGGAAACACCATATATTTT
V: TRBV21-1
D: -
size: -
J: TRBJ1-3

CDR3: CSGRQGAIYNEQFF
DNA: TGCAGCGGCCGACAGGGGGCTATTTACAATGAGCAGTTCTTC
V: TRBV29-1
D: TRBD1
size: -
J: TRBJ2-1

CDR3: CASSMGGGRGETQYF
DNA: TGTGCCAGTAGTATGGGGGGAGGACGGGGAGAGACCCAGTACTTC
V: TRBV19
D: -
size: -
J: TRBJ2-5

CDR3: CSVVPSGRTNTGELFF
DNA: TGCAGCGTTGTCCCTAGCGGGAGGACAAACACCGGGGAGCTGTTTTTT
V: TRBV29-1
D: TRBD2
size: -
J: TRBJ2-2

CDR3: CASSGVGYTEAFF
DNA: TGTGCCAGCAGCGGTGTAGGCTACACTGAAGCTTTCTTT
V: TRBV5-8
D: -
size: once
J: TRBJ1-1

CDR3: CASSPGQGASGYTF
DNA: TGTGCCAGCAGCCCCGGGCAGGGGGCGTCTGGCTACACCTTC
V: TRBV7-2
D: TRBD1
size: -
J: TRBJ1-2